This T cell receptor beta chain was sequenced in a study of blood T cell repertoires in COVID-19. On the study more broadly: From T cells, B-cell-depleted T cells, or PBMCs came the material, which was cDNA or gDNA.

Using immunoSEQ multiplex PCR, the repertoire was profiled, and TCRdb retains in-frame clones only, with some absent. The table has approximately 250,000 clones, around 93% seen once. Trimming took off 7 bases at V and 4 bases at J, with 19 bases between the two ends. This CDR3 spans 16 amino acids. Germline CDR1 MDHEN, CDR2 SYDVKM. The rearrangement uses TRBV28 and TRBJ2-2, with D maybe TRBD2 (5 bases). This clonotype was obtained from a man aged 40-55 years who had been exposed to COVID-19. Source material: PBMCs or T cells enriched from blood (not recorded which). The CDR3 nucleotides read TGTGCCAGCAACGGAGGTGGCAGTCGTATCACCGGGGAGCTGTTTTTT. It yields the protein CASNGGGSRITGELFF.